The subject of this entry is one T cell receptor beta chain. This clonotype was detected only a few times. Its antigen target is currently unknown. No base-level quality is on record; no much larger clone is a single base apart. This record belongs to a study of T cell repertoires in cytomegalovirus infection (dated by TCRdb to between 2018 and 2021). At the level of the whole study: Donor HLA type was relevant to the analysis, because carriage of CMV infection together with the matching HLA type was indicated by public TCR beta signatures. Study-level results and caveats: The ex vivo response was dominated by HLA-C-restricted CMV-specific TCR beta clonotypes, which also provided the single most frequent clonotype in two of eight donors. In both this cohort and an independent cohort of several hundred donors, the cumulative frequency of public TCR beta family members distinguished carriers of CMV infection plus the relevant HLA type.

The germline V gene encodes CDR1 MDHEN and CDR2 SYDVKM. The CDR3 spans 17 residues, from the cysteine through the phenylalanine. Kept here is only the CDR3 DNA, which spans 51 bases and is read in frame from base 1. V sheds 3 bases and J sheds 4 bases, leaving 16 bases between their ends. For sequencing, an Illumina HiSeq 1500 was employed. TCRdb trimmed public reads at Q25 via fastp, called clones via MiXCR and kept in-frame beta chains. Each record represents a unique CDR3 protein, reported with the most common genes and DNA among its rows. The sample table lists 600,000 to 800,000 distinct CDR3 sequences, 20% to 25% of them with a count of one. The ten biggest clones cover 8% of the sample.

This TCR was recovered from a human donor in good health (CMV status not recorded). Some clones in this sample may be carry-over from other donors' samples. Sequenced: CD8+ T cells from PBMCs. The chain joins TRBV28 to TRBJ2-6; the D element might be TRBD1 or TRBD2, as each aligns at 6 bases. The CDR3 protein is CASSFYGTGAGANVLTF. The nucleotide sequence is TGTGCCAGCAGTTTCTACGGTACGGGGGCCGGGGCCAACGTCCTGACTTTC.